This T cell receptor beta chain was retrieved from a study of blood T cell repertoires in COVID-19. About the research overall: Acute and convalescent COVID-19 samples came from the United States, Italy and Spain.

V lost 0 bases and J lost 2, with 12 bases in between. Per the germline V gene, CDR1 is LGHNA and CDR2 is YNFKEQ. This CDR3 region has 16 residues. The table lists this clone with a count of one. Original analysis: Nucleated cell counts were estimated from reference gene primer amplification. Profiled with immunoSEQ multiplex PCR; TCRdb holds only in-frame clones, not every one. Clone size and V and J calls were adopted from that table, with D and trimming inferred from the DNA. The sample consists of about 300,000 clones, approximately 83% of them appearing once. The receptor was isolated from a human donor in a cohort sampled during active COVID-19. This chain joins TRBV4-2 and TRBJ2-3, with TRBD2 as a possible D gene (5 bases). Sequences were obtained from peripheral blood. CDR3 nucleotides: TGTGCCAGCAGCCAAGATTCAAGCGGAACCACAGATACGCAGTATTTT. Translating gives CASSQDSSGTTDTQYF.